This T cell receptor beta chain was obtained from a study of control samples from healthy donors and cancer patients. Germline V gene lookup returns CDR1 SNHLY and CDR2 FYNNEI. The V gene lost 3 bases and the J gene lost 4 bases, with 19 bases spanning the gap. The length of the CDR3 is 17 residues. This table comes from immunoSEQ multiplex PCR, and its TCRdb copy is limited to in-frame clones, with some not included. The profile shows tens of thousands of clones, 94% of them singletons. The receptor's source is a man aged 25 to 40 in good health. The chain combines TRBV2 with TRBJ1-3; D gene unclear. What was sequenced was blood. In nucleotides, the CDR3 is TGTGCCAGCAGTGACGGCGGACGTGGTGGCGGCGGAAACACCATATATTTT. This encodes CASSDGGRGGGGNTIYF.